The source of this TCR beta chain is a study of a mutant IDH1 vaccine in newly diagnosed glioma (dated by TCRdb to the early 2020s). Describing the broader study: The approximately 32 treated patients were approximately 62% male and about 38% female, with a mean age of about 38 years. Longitudinal TCRB deep sequencing was performed for about two dozen treated patients wherever samples were available for exploratory analyses. Before enrollment, most patients had been given radiochemotherapy with temozolomide as standard therapy, while the rest had received either radiotherapy alone or temozolomide alone. Peripheral blood samples were drawn at six visits, namely V03 (baseline), V05, V07, V10, V12 and V13. General conclusions and limits of the study: Changes in the top peripheral T cell clonotypes picked up by TCRB sequencing did not appear to be linked to pseudoprogression. Immune responses induced by the vaccine were seen in roughly 95% of patients across multiple MHC alleles. The authors stated that sample limitations prevented analyses of patient blood samples from being reproduced. PBMC samples for TCRB deep sequencing were selected based on availability.

The protocol used for the library was the immunoSEQ multiplex PCR assay. Rearranged TCR beta chain sequences were amplified with the hsTCRB Kit following the manufacturer's protocol. TCRB libraries were sequenced on an Illumina MiSeq. Per the source publication's procedure: The proprietary platform of the kit vendor was used for demultiplexing, trimming and gene mapping. This is the immuneACCESS table as TCRdb keeps it, with only in-frame sequences that have V and J called. A part of the clones is gone; compared with another copy, unresolved V genes explain less than half, and the rest is unexplained. Clonal size and the V and J genes are those of that table, whereas D and trimming came from the DNA. This sample gives about 21,000 clones in total; over 75% of them show up just once. Of the sample, about 5% falls within the top ten clones. The time point label corresponds to: baseline, week 1 (first vaccination visit). Reading the label with the study, this specimen's treatment or condition is: pre-vaccination baseline after standard-of-care therapy. The donors had newly diagnosed IDH1-mutant astrocytomas of WHO grade 3 or 4 that showed loss of nuclear ATRX. The samples were drawn from NOA16, a multicentre, single-arm, open-label phase I trial in Germany that tested a mutant IDH1 peptide vaccine in humans for the first time. Blood drawn at visit V03 was used as the baseline sample for immunogenicity testing. Genomic DNA for TCRB sequencing was extracted from EDTA blood using the DNeasy Blood and Tissue Kit.

The V end loses 7 bases and the J end loses 0 bases, and a stretch of 5 bases separates them. Counted from cysteine to phenylalanine, this CDR3 has 12 amino acids. Of all the DNA, just the CDR3 is kept, 36 bases in frame from base 1. The germline V gene (reference sequence) specifies MNHEY as CDR1 and SMNVEV as CDR2. A note on this clone: Its antigen is unknown. No clone much larger than this one lies a single base away; base qualities are absent.

The sequence joins TRBV27 to TRBJ2-3; the D gene cannot be named for sure. The input for sequencing was PBMCs, taken from a glioma patient treated with radiotherapy, temozolomide or both. This clonotype originated in a man between 35 and 55 years old with glioma. The encoded CDR3 is CASKTSTDTQYF. The DNA reads as follows: TGTGCCAGCAAAACAAGCACAGATACGCAGTATTTT.